The TCR beta chain under discussion was sequenced for a study of identical twins listed by TCRdb under 2016. Regarding the study in general: To test whether fetal clonotypes persist, the study used deep sequencing on TCR alpha and beta repertoires from monozygotic twins, unrelated adults of various ages, and cord blood. Replicate twin experiments were performed at different times using different library preparation protocols to rule out contamination.

Overall results and qualifications from the work: Zero-insertion analyses could be partly confounded by invariant T cells such as MAIT and iNKT, although diverse VJ usage argued against such confounding for most clonotypes. Conclusions relied on cross-sectional statistical analysis, since the same donors could not be followed over many years. Out-of-frame TCR alpha sharing in monozygotic twins was systematically underestimated by recombination models, whereas sharing between unrelated individuals was in agreement with the recombination models. Abundant cord blood beta clonotypes carried fewer insertions; young adult naive repertoires showed a weaker similar trend, while memory repertoires showed none. The excess sharing between twins in beta out-of-frame sequences was weaker because fewer shared sequences reduced the signal-to-noise ratio. Compared with coincidental sharing between unrelated individuals, out-of-frame TCR alpha sequences shared between twins showed an excess of sequences with low generation probability.

CDR1 and CDR2 are read off the germline V gene as SNHLY and FYNNEI. Including the terminal cysteine and phenylalanine, the CDR3 comprises 16 residues. Only the CDR3 part of the read is kept: 48 bases, read in frame from the first base. The germline ends are 17 bases apart after V is trimmed by 8 bases and J by 0 bases. Every donor was a healthy Caucasian. Three pairs of female monozygotic twins, all aged 18 to 29 years, were included in the twin cohort. Positive isolation kits from Invitrogen were used to isolate CD4+ and CD8+ T cell populations. This clonotype has a count of ten or more. Its antigen has not been determined. No base-level quality is on record; no much larger clone is a single base apart. The library was built by means of 5' RACE. Sequencing used an Illumina HiSeq 2000. Template switching introduced a universal primer binding site; the final cDNA contained a unique molecular identifier, enabling accurate counting of TCR cDNA molecules. First-strand cDNA for TCR alpha and beta chains was synthesized from specific primers in the conserved constant-segment region. To control for contamination, every cDNA library was double barcoded, receiving both a SMART-Mk sample barcode and Illumina barcodes. TruSeq adapter sequences along with Illumina sample barcodes were introduced in two successive PCR steps. The TCR alpha and beta cDNA libraries were sequenced on the Illumina HiSeq platform using custom primers. The published analysis was carried out like this. MiGEC processed the raw reads to extract unique molecular identifiers, while MiXCR was used to determine the CDR3 positions. For each individual, recombination models were inferred using an EM algorithm with the repgenHMM and IGoR tools. The tcR package in R was used for shared clonotype analysis, with sharing normalized by the product of cloneset sizes. To study raw recombination free of thymic and clonal selection effects, out-of-frame nonproductive sequences were analyzed. TCRdb's own reprocessing of the public reads used fastp at Q25 and MiXCR and kept productive beta chains. Rows with a matching CDR3 protein are joined into one entry that keeps the most common DNA and genes. It is TCRdb's table, rather than the study itself, that gives the V and J calls and clone size. In all, the sample holds 500,000 or so distinct CDR3 sequences, and 14% of those were seen once. The leading ten clones occupy about 1% of the sample.

These data were likewise used in another study, on yellow fever vaccine responses in identical twins. The second study also describes: The T cell response to vaccination in identical twins was reported by the authors to appear partly convergent and partly personalized. Focusing on identical twins, the study followed the T cell clones that responded to the vaccine, and did so with precision.

The receptor's source is a woman under 30 in good health. Material for sequencing was CD4+ T cells sorted from blood. The V and J genes are TRBV2 and TRBJ2-1; the D gene cannot be named for sure. The CDR3 protein is CASFNPVGSSYNEQFF. The nucleotide sequence is TGTGCCAGCTTTAATCCTGTGGGCAGCTCCTACAATGAGCAGTTCTTC.